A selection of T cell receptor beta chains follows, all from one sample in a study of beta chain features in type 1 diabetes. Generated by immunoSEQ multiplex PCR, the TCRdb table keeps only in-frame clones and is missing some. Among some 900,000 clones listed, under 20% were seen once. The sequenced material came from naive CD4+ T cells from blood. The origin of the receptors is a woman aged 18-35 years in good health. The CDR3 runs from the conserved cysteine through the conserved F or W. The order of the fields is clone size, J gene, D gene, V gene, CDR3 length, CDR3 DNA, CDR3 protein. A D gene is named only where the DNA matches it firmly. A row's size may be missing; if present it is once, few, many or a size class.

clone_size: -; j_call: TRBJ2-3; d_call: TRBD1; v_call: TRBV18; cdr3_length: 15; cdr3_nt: TGTGCCAGCTCACCTGGACAGGGGGCAATAGATACGCAGTATTTT; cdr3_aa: CASSPGQGAIDTQYF
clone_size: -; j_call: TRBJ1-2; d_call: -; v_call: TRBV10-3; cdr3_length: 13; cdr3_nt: TGTGCCATCAGGCGGGACGTAAACTATGGCTACACCTTC; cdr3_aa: CAIRRDVNYGYTF
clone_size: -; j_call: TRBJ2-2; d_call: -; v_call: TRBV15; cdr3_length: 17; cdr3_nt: TGTGCCACCAGCAGAGTTAGGACCAACGTCCGCACCGGGGAGCTGTTTTTT; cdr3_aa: CATSRVRTNVRTGELFF
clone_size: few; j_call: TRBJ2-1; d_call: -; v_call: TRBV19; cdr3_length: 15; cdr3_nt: TGTGCCAGTACAAGGGACACCCTCCCCTACAATGAGCAGTTCTTC; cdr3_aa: CASTRDTLPYNEQFF
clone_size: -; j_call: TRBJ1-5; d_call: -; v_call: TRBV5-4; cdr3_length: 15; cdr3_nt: TGTGCCAGCAGCCCGGGTCTATGGAGCAATCAGCCCCAGCATTTT; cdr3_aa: CASSPGLWSNQPQHF
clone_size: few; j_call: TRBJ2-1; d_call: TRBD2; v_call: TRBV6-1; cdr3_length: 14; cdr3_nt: TGTGCCAGCATTCGGCTAGCGGGAGTGAATGAGCAGTTCTTC; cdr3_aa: CASIRLAGVNEQFF
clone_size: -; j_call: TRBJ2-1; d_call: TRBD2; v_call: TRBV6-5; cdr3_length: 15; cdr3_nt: TGTGCCAGCAGTCCCTTAGCGGGAACGAACAATGAGCAGTTCTTC; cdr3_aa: CASSPLAGTNNEQFF
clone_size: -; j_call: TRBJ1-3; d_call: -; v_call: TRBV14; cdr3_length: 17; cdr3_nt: TGTGCCAGCAGCCAAGTGACCTTTCAAGGGCCCGGAAACACCATATATTTT; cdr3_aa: CASSQVTFQGPGNTIYF
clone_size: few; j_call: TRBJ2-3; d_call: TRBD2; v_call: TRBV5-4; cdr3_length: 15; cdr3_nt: TGTGCCAGCAGCTTGGGGCTAGCGGGAGCAGATACGCAGTATTTT; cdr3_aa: CASSLGLAGADTQYF
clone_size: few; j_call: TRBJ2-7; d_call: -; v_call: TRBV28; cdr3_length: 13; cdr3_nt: TGTGCCACCGGGGAAGGAGCTCTCTACGAGCAGTACTTC; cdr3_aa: CATGEGALYEQYF
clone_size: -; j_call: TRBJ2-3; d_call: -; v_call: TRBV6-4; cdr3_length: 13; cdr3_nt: TGTGCCAGCAGTGAAACTCCCACAGATACGCAGTATTTT; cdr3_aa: CASSETPTDTQYF
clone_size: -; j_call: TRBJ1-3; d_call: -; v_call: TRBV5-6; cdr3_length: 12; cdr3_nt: TGTGCCAGCAGCTCTCAGGGAAACACCATATATTTT; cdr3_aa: CASSSQGNTIYF
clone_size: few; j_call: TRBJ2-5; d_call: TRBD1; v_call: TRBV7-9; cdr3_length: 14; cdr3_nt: TGTGCCAGCAGACCAGGACAGGGGCGGGAGACCCAGTACTTC; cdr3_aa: CASRPGQGRETQYF
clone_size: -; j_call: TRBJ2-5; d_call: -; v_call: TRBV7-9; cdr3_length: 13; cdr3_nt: TGTGCCAGCAGCTTAATGGATTTGGGGACCCAGTACTTC; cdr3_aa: CASSLMDLGTQYF
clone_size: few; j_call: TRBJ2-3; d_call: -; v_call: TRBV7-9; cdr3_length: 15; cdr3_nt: TGTGCCAGCAGCTTTGCCAGCGGGAGCACAGATACGCAGTATTTT; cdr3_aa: CASSFASGSTDTQYF